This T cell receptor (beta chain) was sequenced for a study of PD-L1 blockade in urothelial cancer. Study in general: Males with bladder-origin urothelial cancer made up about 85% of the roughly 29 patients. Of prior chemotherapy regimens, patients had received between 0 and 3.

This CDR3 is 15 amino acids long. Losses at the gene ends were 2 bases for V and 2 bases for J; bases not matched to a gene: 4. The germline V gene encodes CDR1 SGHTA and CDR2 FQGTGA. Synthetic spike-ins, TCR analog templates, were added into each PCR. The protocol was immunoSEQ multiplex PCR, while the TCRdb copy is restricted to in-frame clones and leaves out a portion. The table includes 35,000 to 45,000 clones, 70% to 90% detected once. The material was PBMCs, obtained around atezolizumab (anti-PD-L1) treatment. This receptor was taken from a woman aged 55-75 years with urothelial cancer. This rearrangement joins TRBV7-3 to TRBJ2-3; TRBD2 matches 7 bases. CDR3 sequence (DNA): TGTGCCAGCAGCTTAGGTCTAGCGGCCACAGATACGCAGTATTTT. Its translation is CASSLGLAATDTQYF.